This TCR beta chain was recorded in a study of OX40 agonist ivuxolimab in advanced cancers. Study conclusions and caveats: CD4+ and CD8+ T cells in blood underwent clonal expansion by week 6 at 0.1 to 3.0 mg/kg.

The table came from immunoSEQ multiplex PCR; TCRdb's copy has only in-frame clones and leaves some out. The sample holds about 67,000 clones, over 80% seen once. About this clone itself: Its target is not known.

Looked up from germline, CDR1 is SGHRS and CDR2 is YFSETQ. The germline V and J ends were trimmed by 2 bases and 6 bases, with 12 bases remaining between them. The CDR3 is 14 amino acids. At cycle 4 day 1, cycle 7 day 1, and baseline, blood was sampled. The chain links TRBV5-1 to TRBJ2-1, with D perhaps TRBD1 (7 bases). The TCR comes from an adult with an advanced solid tumor such as melanoma, head and neck, liver or kidney cancer. The source was CD4+ or CD8+ T cells sorted from blood, collected in a trial of the OX40 agonist ivuxolimab. CDR3 DNA sequence: TGCGCCAGCAGCTTAGACAGGGAGGTCAATGAGCAGTTCTTC. It yields the protein CASSLDREVNEQFF.